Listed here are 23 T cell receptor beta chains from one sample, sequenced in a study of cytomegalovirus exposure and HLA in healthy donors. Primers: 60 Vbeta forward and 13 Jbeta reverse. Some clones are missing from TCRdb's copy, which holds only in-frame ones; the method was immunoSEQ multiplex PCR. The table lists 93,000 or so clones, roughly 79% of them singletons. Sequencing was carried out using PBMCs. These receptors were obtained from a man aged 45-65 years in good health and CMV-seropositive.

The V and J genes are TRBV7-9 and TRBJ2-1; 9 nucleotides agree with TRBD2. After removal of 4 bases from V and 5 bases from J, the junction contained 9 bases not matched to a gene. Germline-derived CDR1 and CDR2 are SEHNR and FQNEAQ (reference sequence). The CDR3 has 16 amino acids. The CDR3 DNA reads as TGTGCCAGCAGCTCGAGTGGCGGGAGGGGAGACAATGAGCAGTTCTTC. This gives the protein CASSSSGGRGDNEQFF.

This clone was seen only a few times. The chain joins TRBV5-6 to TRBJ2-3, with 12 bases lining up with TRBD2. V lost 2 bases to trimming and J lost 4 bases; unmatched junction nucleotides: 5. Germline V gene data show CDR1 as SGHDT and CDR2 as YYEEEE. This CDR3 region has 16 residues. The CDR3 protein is CASSFTLAGGPDTQYF. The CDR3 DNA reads TGTGCCAGCAGCTTTACCCTAGCGGGAGGGCCAGATACGCAGTATTTT.

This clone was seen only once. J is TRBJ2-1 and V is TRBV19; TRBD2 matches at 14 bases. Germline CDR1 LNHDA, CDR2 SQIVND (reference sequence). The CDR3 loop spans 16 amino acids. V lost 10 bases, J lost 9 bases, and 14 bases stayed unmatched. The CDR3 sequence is CATKTSGRALGSEQFF. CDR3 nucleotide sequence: TGTGCCACCAAGACTAGCGGGAGGGCCTTAGGAAGTGAGCAGTTCTTC.

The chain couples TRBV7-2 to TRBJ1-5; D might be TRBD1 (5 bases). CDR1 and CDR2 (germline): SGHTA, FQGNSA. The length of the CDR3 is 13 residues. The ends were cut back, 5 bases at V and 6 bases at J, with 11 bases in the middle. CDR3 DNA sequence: TGTGCCAGCAGCCCCATGGGGGGTCAGCCCCAGCATTTT. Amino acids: CASSPMGGQPQHF.

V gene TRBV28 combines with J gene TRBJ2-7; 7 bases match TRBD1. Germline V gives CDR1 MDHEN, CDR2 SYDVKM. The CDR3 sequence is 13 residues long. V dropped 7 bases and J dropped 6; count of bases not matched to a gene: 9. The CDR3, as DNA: TGTGCCAGCACCTCAGGCTACAGGGGCGAGCAGTACTTC. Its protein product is CASTSGYRGEQYF.

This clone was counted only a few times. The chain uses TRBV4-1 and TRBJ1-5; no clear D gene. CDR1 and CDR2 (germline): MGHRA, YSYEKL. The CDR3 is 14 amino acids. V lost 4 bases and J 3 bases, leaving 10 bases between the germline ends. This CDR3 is CASSLIIVNQPQHF. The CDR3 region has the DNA TGCGCCAGCAGCCTCATCATAGTCAATCAGCCCCAGCATTTT.

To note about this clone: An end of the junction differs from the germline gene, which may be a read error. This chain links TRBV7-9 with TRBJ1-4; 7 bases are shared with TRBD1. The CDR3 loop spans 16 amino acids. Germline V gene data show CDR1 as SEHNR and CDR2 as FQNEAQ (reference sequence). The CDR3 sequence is CSSTELRTGGGEKLFF. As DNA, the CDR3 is TGTTCCAGCACCGAACTAAGGACAGGAGGAGGTGAAAAACTGTTTTTT.

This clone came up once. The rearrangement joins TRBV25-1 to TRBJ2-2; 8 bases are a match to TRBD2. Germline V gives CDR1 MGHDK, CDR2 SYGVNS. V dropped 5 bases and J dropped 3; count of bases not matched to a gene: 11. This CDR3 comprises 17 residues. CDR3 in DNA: TGTGCCAGCAGTTCCCCAATCGGGGGGGGTTACACCGGGGAGCTGTTTTTT. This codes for CASSSPIGGGYTGELFF.

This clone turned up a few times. The CDR3 bases are TGTGCCAGCTCACTAAGCCGCCCCGGGACAGGAACTGAAGCTTTCTTT. Translating it yields CASSLSRPGTGTEAFF. The chain carries TRBV18 and TRBJ1-1; TRBD1 matches 8 bases. Germline CDR1 reads KGHSH; CDR2 reads LQKENI. CDR3 length: 16 amino acids. Trimming took 4 bases from V and 5 from J; bases not matched to a gene: 12. Drawing the rest from reference TRBV18 and TRBJ1-1, the complete variable domain is NAGVMQNPRHLVRRRGQEARLRCSPMKGHSHVYWYRQLPEEGLKFMVYLQKENIIDESGMPKERFSAEFPKEGPSILRIQQVVRGDSAAYFCASSLSRPGTGTEAFFGQGTRLTVV.

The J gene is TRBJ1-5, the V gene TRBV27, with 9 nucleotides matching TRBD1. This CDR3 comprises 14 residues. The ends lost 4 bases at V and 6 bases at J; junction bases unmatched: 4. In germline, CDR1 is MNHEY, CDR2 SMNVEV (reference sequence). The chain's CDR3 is CASSSGTGIQPQHF. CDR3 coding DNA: TGTGCCAGCAGTTCGGGGACAGGGATTCAGCCCCAGCATTTT.

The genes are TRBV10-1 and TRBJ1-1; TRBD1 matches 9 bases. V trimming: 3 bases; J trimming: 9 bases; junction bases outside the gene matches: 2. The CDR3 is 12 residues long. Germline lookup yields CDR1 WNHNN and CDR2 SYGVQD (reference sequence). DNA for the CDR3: TGCGCCAGCAGTGAAGGACAGGGGAAAGCTTTCTTT. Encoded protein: CASSEGQGKAFF.

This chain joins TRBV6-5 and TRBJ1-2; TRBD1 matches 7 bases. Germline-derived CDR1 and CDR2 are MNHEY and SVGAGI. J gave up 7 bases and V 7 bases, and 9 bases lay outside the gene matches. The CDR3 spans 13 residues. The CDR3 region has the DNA TGTGCCAGCACCTCCACAGGGGAGTTTGGCTACACCTTC. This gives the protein CASTSTGEFGYTF.

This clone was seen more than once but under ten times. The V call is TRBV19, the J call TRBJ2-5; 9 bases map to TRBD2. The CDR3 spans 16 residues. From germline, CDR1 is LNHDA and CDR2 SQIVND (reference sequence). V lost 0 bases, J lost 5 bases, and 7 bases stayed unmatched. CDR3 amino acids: CASSIDGGRAAETQYF. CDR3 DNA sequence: TGTGCCAGTAGTATAGACGGCGGGAGGGCCGCGGAGACCCAGTACTTC.

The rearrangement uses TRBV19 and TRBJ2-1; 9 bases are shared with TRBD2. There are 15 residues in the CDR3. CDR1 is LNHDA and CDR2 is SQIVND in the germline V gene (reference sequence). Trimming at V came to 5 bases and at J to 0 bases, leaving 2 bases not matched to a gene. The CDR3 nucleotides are TGTGCCAGTAGTCGTAGCGGGAGCTCCTACAATGAGCAGTTCTTC. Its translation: CASSRSGSSYNEQFF.

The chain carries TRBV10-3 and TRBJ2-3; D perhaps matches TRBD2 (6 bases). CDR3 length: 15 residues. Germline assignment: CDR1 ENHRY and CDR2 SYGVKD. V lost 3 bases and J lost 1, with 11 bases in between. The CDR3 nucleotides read TGTGCCATCAGTGAATGGGGGGTTGGCACAGATACGCAGTATTTT. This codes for CAISEWGVGTDTQYF.

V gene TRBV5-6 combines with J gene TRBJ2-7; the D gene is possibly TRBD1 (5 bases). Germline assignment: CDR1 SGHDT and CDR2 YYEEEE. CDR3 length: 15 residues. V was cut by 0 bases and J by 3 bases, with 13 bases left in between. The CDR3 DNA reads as TGTGCCAGCAGCTTGGCCGGCAGGGCCAGCTACGAGCAGTACTTC. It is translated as CASSLAGRASYEQYF.

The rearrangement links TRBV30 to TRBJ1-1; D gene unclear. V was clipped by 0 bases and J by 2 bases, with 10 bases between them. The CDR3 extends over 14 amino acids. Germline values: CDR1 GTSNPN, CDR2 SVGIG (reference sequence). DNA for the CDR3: TGTGCCTGGAGTGTTTCTAACTTCAACACTGAAGCTTTCTTT. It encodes CAWSVSNFNTEAFF.

The CDR3 reads CASSLSLAGEGEQFF. The CDR3, as DNA: TGCGCCAGCAGCTTGAGCCTAGCGGGAGAGGGTGAGCAGTTCTTC. V usage is TRBV5-1 and J usage is TRBJ2-1; 10 nucleotides match TRBD2. The CDR3 has 15 residues. Germline V gene sequence: CDR1 SGHRS, CDR2 YFSETQ. The ends lost 1 base at V and 9 bases at J; junction bases unmatched: 7.

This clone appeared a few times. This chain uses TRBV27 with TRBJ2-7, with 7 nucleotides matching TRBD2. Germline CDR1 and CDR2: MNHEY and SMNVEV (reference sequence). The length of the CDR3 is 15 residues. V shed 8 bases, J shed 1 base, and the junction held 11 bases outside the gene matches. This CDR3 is CASHQAGTTSYEQYF. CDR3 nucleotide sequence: TGTGCCAGCCATCAGGCCGGGACTACTTCCTACGAGCAGTACTTC.

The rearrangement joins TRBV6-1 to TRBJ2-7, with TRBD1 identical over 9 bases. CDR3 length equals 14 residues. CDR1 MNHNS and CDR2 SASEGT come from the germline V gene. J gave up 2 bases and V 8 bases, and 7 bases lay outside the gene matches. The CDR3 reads CASPGTGITYEQYF. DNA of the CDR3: TGTGCCAGCCCCGGGACAGGGATAACCTACGAGCAGTACTTC.

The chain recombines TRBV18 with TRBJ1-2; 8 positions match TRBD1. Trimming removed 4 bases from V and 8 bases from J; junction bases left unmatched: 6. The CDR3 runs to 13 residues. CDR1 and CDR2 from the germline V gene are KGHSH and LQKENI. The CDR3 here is CASSLGQGGGYTF. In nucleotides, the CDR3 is TGTGCCAGCTCACTCGGACAGGGAGGAGGCTACACCTTC. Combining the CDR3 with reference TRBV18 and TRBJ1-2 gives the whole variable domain NAGVMQNPRHLVRRRGQEARLRCSPMKGHSHVYWYRQLPEEGLKFMVYLQKENIIDESGMPKERFSAEFPKEGPSILRIQQVVRGDSAAYFCASSLGQGGGYTFGSGTRLTVV.

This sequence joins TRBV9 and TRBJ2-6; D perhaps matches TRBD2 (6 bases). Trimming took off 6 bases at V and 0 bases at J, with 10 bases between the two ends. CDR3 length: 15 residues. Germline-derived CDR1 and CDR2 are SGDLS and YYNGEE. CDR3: CASTRGGSGANVLTF. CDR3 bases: TGTGCCAGCACTCGGGGAGGCTCTGGGGCCAACGTCCTGACTTTC.

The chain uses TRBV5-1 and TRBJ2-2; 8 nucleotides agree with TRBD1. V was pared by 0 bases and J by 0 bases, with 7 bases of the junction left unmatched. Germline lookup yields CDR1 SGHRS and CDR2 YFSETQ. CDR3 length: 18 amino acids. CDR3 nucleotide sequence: TGCGCCAGCAGCTTGGACGGACAGGGAAGTGCGAACACCGGGGAGCTGTTTTTT. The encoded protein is CASSLDGQGSANTGELFF.